This T cell receptor beta chain stems from a study of CD8 T cells in ankylosing spondylitis. Preparation of TCR beta libraries was done by quantitative 5'-RACE with molecular barcodes. A single record per CDR3 protein comes from TCRdb applying MiXCR to the 5' RACE reads. The data show 250,000 to 300,000 distinct CDR3 sequences, roughly 18% seen once. Study-wide results and limits: Blood of patients with ankylosing spondylitis appeared to be characterized by a TCR beta motif of roughly eight highly homologous variants. Significantly higher representation of disease-linked clones was reported for matched ankylosing spondylitis synovial fluid. Earlier studies detected some motif variants in reactive arthritis synovial fluid and blood.

Worth noting for this clonotype: What it recognizes is unknown.

The receptor was derived from a male donor with ankylosing spondylitis or in good health (not recorded which). Specimen: blood, either unsorted or a sorted T cell fraction (not recorded which).

Here the CDR3 reads CSARLRSGQRTQYF. The CDR3 coding sequence is TGCAGTGCGCGACTGCGAAGCGGACAGCGGACCCAGTACTTC. The V call is TRBV20-1, the J call TRBJ2-5; a possible D gene is TRBD1 (6 bases). This CDR3 spans 14 amino acids. Germline CDR1 is DFQATT and CDR2 is SNEGSKA (reference sequence). Between the trimmed V and J ends, which lost 6 bases and 7 bases, there was a span of 21 bases.